This T cell receptor beta chain came from a study of cytomegalovirus exposure and HLA in healthy donors. This CDR3 comprises 15 residues. Germline CDR1 MDHEN, CDR2 SYDVKM. The V and J ends lost 3 bases and 3 bases, in that order; junction bases with no gene match: 7. With 60 Vbeta and 13 Jbeta primers, the PCR was carried out. Measured with immunoSEQ multiplex PCR; TCRdb has only the in-frame clones, and not every one. The sample consists of fewer than 200,000 clones, approximately 78% of them appearing once. This chain joins TRBV28 and TRBJ1-2, with 7 positions matching TRBD1. This TCR was sampled from a woman aged 18-29 years in good health and CMV-seronegative. The sequencing sample was made of PBMCs. CDR3 sequence reads: CASSLARRGDYGYTF. The CDR3 bases are TGTGCCAGCAGTTTGGCGCGCAGGGGGGACTATGGCTACACCTTC.